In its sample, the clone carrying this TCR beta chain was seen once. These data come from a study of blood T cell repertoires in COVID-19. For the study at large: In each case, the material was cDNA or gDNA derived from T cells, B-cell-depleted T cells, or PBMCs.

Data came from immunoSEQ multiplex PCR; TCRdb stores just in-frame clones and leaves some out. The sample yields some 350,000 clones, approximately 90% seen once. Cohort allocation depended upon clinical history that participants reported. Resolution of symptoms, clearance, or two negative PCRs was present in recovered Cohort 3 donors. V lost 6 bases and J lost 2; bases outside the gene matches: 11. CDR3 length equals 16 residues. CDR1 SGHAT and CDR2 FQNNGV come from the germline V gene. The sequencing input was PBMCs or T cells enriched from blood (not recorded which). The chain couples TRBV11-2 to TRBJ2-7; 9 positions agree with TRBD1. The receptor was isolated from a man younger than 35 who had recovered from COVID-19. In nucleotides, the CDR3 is TGTGCCAGCAGACTAACGCCGGGACAGGGCCCCTACGAGCAGTACTTC. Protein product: CASRLTPGQGPYEQYF. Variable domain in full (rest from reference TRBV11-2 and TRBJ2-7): EAGVAQSPRYKIIEKRQSVAFWCNPISGHATLYWYQQILGQGPKLLIQFQNNGVVDDSQLPKDRFSAERLKGVDSTLKIQPAKLEDSAVYLCASRLTPGQGPYEQYFGPGTRLTVT.